The present T cell receptor beta chain was sequenced within a study of T cell responses to AZD1222 COVID-19 vaccine. Study-wide context: Pooling of second doses given at about 4 or about 12 weeks was done. Study-level results: It was only a handful of AZD1222 recipients who were seropositive at baseline. As reported, nearly half of all spike-specific TCRs target variant regions that are unmutated.

The method was immunoSEQ multiplex PCR; TCRdb's version includes in-frame clones alone and lacks a portion of them. This sample yields 95,000 to 150,000 clones, of which about 87% are seen a single time; around 8% belongs to the top ten. Turning to this clone: What it binds is unknown.

V was pared by 3 bases and J by 6 bases, with 5 bases of the junction left unmatched. The CDR3 is 14 residues long. Looked up from germline, CDR1 is LGHDT and CDR2 is YNNKEL (reference sequence). The sequenced sample was peripheral blood, obtained on day 0 of AZD1222 vaccination. The V call is TRBV3-1 (or the pseudogene TRBV3-2), the J call TRBJ1-5; 7 bases map to TRBD1. This TCR derives from an adult in good health. The CDR3 DNA reads as TGTGCCAGCAGCCATCGGACAGGCGCTCAGCCCCAGCATTTT. Its translation: CASSHRTGAQPQHF.